A single sample is the source of the 8 T cell receptor beta chains below, sequenced in a study of blood T cell repertoires in COVID-19. The method was immunoSEQ multiplex PCR; TCRdb's version includes in-frame clones alone and lacks a portion of them. The sample records around 50,000 clones, around 92% being singletons. The specimen was peripheral blood. The receptors shown here come from a human donor in a cohort sampled during active COVID-19.

This chain connects TRBV9 to TRBJ1-4, with 7 bases lining up with TRBD1. CDR3 size: 16 residues. Looked up from germline, CDR1 is SGDLS and CDR2 is YYNGEE. The ends lost 2 bases at V and 7 bases at J; junction bases unmatched: 11. CDR3 sequence reads: CASSVQPQGTLEKLFF. As DNA, the CDR3 is TGTGCCAGCAGCGTCCAACCACAGGGGACTCTTGAAAAACTGTTTTTT. The whole variable domain, filled in from reference TRBV9 and TRBJ1-4, reads DSGVTQTPKHLITATGQRVTLRCSPRSGDLSVYWYQQSLDQGLQFLIQYYNGEERAKGNILERFSAQQFPDLHSELNLSSLELGDSALYFCASSVQPQGTLEKLFFGSGTQLSVL.

The chain joins TRBV6-2 or TRBV6-3 to TRBJ2-7, with 7 bases aligning to TRBD1. Germline-derived CDR1 and CDR2 are MNHEY and SVGEGT. The CDR3 runs 14 residues. With 6 bases clipped from V and 2 bases from J, the junction kept 7 bases outside the gene matches. The CDR3 region has the DNA TGTGCCAGCAGCAGGACAGGAGATACCTACGAGCAGTACTTC. This sequence encodes CASSRTGDTYEQYF.

This chain links TRBV18 with TRBJ1-2; D unclear. Germline lookup yields CDR1 KGHSH and CDR2 LQKENI. CDR3 length: 16 amino acids. The V and J ends lost 2 bases and 3 bases respectively, with 16 bases between them. CDR3 nucleotide sequence: TGTGCCAGCTCACCATCCAATGGAGGATTAGACTATGGCTACACCTTC. It translates to CASSPSNGGLDYGYTF. Using reference TRBV18 and TRBJ1-2 for the parts outside the CDR3, the full variable domain is NAGVMQNPRHLVRRRGQEARLRCSPMKGHSHVYWYRQLPEEGLKFMVYLQKENIIDESGMPKERFSAEFPKEGPSILRIQQVVRGDSAAYFCASSPSNGGLDYGYTFGSGTRLTVV.

V usage is TRBV19 and J usage is TRBJ1-5; D is ambiguous. The germline V gene has CDR1 LNHDA and CDR2 SQIVND (reference sequence). The CDR3 sequence is 17 residues long. V shed 6 bases and J shed 1 base, with 19 bases lying between them. In DNA, the CDR3 is TGTGCCAGTAGGTATCGACACGGTATCGAGAGCAATCAGCCCCAGCATTTT. Encoded protein: CASRYRHGIESNQPQHF.

J is TRBJ1-1 and V is TRBV7-6, with a weak D call TRBD1 (5 bases). CDR3 size: 14 residues. Between the trimmed V and J ends, which lost 3 bases and 4 bases, there was a span of 12 bases. Germline CDR1 is SGHVS and CDR2 is FNYEAQ. The CDR3 DNA follows: TGTGCCAGCAGCTTCTTCCAGGGCGGCACTGAAGCTTTCTTT. This gives the protein CASSFFQGGTEAFF.

This chain connects TRBV7-2 to TRBJ1-1, with 9 bases identical to TRBD1. Trimming took 6 bases from V and 8 from J; bases not matched to a gene: 16. This CDR3 region has 16 residues. Germline CDR1 SGHTA, CDR2 FQGNSA. The DNA of the CDR3 is TGTGCCAGCAGACCCCCAAACAGGGGGCGATTACGGGAAGCTTTCTTT. It specifies CASRPPNRGRLREAFF.

The chain recombines TRBV4-3 with TRBJ2-3; D might be TRBD1 (5 bases). Deletions cut 2 bases from V and 4 bases from J, with 10 bases between. CDR1 is LGHNA, CDR2 YSLEER, per germline. The CDR3 runs 14 residues. CDR3 amino acids: CASSQSPGSDTQYF. For the CDR3, the DNA is TGCGCCAGCAGCCAATCCCCAGGGTCAGATACGCAGTATTTT.

The count of this clone is one. This rearrangement joins TRBV5-8 to TRBJ2-5; TRBD1 is a possible D gene (5 bases). V lost 7 bases and J 1 base, leaving 11 bases between the germline ends. In germline, CDR1 is SGHTS, CDR2 YDEGEE. The CDR3 sequence is 13 residues long. CDR3 in amino acids: CASRQFRQETQYF. Written as DNA, the CDR3 is TGTGCCAGCCGACAGTTTCGCCAAGAGACCCAGTACTTC.